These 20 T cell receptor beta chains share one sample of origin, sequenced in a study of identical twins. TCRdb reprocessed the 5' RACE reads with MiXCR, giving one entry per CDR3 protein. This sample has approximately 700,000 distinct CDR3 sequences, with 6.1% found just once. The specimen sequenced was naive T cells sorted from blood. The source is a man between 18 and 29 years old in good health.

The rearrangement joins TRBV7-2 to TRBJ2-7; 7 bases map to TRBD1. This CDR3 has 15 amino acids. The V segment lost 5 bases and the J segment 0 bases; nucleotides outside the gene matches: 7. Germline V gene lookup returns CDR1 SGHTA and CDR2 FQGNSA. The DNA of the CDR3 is TGTGCCAGCAGCAACAGGGGCCCGAGCTCCTACGAGCAGTACTTC. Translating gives CASSNRGPSSYEQYF.

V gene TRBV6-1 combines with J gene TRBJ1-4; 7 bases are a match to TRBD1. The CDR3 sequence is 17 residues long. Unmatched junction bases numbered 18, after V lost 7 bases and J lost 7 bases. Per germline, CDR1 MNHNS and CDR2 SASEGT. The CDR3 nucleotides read TGTGCCAGCAAAACTCCAAGCGGTCCGGGACAGCCTGAAAAACTGTTTTTT. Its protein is CASKTPSGPGQPEKLFF.

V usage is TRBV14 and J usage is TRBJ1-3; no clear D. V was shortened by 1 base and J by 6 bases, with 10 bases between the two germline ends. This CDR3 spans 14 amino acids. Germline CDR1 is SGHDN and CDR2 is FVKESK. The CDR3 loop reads CASSQVGTLNTIYF. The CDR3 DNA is TGTGCCAGCAGCCAAGTGGGCACCTTAAACACCATATATTTT.

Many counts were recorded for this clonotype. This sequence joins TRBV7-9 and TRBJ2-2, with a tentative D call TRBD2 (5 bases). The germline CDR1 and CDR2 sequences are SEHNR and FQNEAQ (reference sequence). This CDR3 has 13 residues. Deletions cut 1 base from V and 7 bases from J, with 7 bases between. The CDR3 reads CASSLGEFGELFF. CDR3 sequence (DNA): TGTGCCAGCAGCTTAGGGGAGTTCGGGGAGCTGTTTTTT.

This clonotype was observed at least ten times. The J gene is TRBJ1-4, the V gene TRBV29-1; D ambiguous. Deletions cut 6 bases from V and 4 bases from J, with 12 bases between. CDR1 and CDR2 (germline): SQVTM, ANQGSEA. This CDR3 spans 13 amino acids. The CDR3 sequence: CSVSGRNNEKLFF. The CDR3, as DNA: TGCAGCGTATCGGGCAGGAATAATGAAAAACTGTTTTTT.

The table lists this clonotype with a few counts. CDR3 sequence: CASSLRQGHQPQHF. The DNA for the CDR3 is TGTGCCAGCAGTTTAAGGCAGGGACATCAGCCCCAGCATTTT. The rearrangement joins TRBV12-3 or TRBV12-4 to TRBJ1-5; weak D call: TRBD1 (5 bases). The CDR3 has 14 residues. V gave up 2 bases and J gave up 5 bases, with 10 bases separating them.

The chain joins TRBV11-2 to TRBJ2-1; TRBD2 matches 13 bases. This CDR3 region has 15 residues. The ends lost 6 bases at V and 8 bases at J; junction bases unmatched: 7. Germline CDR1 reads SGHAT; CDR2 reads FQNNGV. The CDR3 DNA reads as TGTGCCAGCAGTCCCGGGACTAGCGGGAACTATGAGCAGTTCTTC. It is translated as CASSPGTSGNYEQFF.

The CDR3 bases are TGTGCCAGCTCAGGGGGAGACCAAGAGACCCAGTACTTC. Its protein product is CASSGGDQETQYF. This chain uses TRBV18 with TRBJ2-5, with D possibly called TRBD1 or TRBD2 (5 bases each). Looked up from germline, CDR1 is KGHSH and CDR2 is LQKENI. Between the trimmed V and J ends, which lost 5 bases and 0 bases, there was a span of 7 bases. CDR3 length: 13 residues.

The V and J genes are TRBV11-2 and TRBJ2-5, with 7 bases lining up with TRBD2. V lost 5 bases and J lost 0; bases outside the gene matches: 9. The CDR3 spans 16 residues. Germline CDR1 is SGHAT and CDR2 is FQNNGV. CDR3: CASSMLTSKYQETQYF. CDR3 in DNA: TGTGCCAGCAGCATGCTGACTAGCAAGTACCAAGAGACCCAGTACTTC. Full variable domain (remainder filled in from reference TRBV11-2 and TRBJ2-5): EAGVAQSPRYKIIEKRQSVAFWCNPISGHATLYWYQQILGQGPKLLIQFQNNGVVDDSQLPKDRFSAERLKGVDSTLKIQPAKLEDSAVYLCASSMLTSKYQETQYFGPGTRLLVL.

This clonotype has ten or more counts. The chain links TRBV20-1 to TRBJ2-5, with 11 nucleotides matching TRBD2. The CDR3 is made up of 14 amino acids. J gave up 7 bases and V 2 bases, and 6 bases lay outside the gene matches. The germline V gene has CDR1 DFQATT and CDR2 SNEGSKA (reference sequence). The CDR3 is CSARIAGGQATQYF. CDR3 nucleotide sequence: TGCAGTGCTAGAATAGCGGGAGGGCAGGCGACCCAGTACTTC.

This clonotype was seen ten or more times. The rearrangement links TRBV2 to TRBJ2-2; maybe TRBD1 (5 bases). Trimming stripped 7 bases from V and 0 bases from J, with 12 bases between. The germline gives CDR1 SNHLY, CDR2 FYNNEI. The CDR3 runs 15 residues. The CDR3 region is CASKAGPTNTGELFF. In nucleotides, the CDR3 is TGTGCCAGCAAGGCAGGGCCTACGAACACCGGGGAGCTGTTTTTT.

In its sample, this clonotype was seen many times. This CDR3 reads CSVPVAPYGYTF. CDR3 sequence (DNA): TGCAGCGTGCCGGTCGCCCCCTATGGCTACACCTTC. V and J are TRBV29-1 and TRBJ1-2; D is unclear. The ends were cut back, 6 bases at V and 4 bases at J, with 12 bases in the middle. CDR1 and CDR2 from the germline V gene are SQVTM and ANQGSEA. This CDR3 has 12 residues.

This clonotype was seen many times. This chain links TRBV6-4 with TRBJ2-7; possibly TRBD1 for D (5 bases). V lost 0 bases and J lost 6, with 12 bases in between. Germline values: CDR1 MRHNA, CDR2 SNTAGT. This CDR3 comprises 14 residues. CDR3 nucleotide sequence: TGTGCCAGCAGTGACTCGGGGCTGTCGGGCGAGCAGTACTTC. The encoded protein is CASSDSGLSGEQYF.

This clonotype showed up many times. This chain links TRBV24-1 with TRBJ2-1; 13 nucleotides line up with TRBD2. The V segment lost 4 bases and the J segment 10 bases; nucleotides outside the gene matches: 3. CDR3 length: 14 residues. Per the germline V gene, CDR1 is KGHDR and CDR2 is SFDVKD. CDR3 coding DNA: TGTGCCACCAGTGAGACGGGACTAGCGGGAGAGCAGTTCTTC. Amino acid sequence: CATSETGLAGEQFF.

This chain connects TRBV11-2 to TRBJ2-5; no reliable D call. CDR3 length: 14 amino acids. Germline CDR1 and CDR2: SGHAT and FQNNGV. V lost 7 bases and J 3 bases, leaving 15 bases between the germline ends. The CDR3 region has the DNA TGTGCCAGCAAATCGACCCTATTCGAAGAGACCCAGTACTTC. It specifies CASKSTLFEETQYF.

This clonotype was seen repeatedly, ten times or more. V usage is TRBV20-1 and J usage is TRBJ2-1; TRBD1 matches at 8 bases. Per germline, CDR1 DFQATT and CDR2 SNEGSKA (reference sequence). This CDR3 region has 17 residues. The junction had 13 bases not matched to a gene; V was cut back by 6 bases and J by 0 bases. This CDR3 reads CSAIGIDRGGSYNEQFF. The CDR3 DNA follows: TGCAGTGCGATCGGAATCGACAGGGGCGGCTCCTACAATGAGCAGTTCTTC.

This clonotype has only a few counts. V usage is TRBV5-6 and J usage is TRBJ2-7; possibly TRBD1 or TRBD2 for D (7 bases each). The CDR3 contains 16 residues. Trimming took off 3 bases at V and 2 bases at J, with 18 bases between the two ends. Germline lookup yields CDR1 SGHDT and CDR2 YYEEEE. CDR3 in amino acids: CASSWGRAGQPYEQYF. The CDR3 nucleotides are TGTGCCAGCAGCTGGGGGAGAGCGGGACAGCCCTACGAGCAGTACTTC. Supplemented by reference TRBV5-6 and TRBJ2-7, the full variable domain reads DAGVTQSPTHLIKTRGQQVTLRCSPKSGHDTVSWYQQALGQGPQFIFQYYEEEERQRGNFPDRFSGHQFPNYSSELNVNALLLGDSALYLCASSWGRAGQPYEQYFGPGTRLTVT.

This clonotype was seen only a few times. The CDR3 DNA reads as TGTGCCAGCAGCCAAGAGCTTCACGGCGAGCAGTACTTC. Amino acid sequence: CASSQELHGEQYF. This sequence joins TRBV3-1 and TRBJ2-7; D unclear. V was pared by 0 bases and J by 6 bases, with 9 bases between. CDR1 is LGHDT and CDR2 is YNNKEL in the germline V gene (reference sequence). This CDR3 comprises 13 residues.

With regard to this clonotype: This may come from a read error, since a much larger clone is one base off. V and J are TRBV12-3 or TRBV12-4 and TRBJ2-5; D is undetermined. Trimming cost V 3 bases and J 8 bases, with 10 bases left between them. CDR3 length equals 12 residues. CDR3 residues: CASSFQLDTQYF. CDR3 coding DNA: TGTGCCAGCAGTTTCCAGTTGGATACCCAGTACTTC.

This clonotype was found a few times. The CDR3 DNA follows: TGTGCCATCAGTGGAACAAATAAAGAGAATTCGGACAGGGGAGGCTGGGAGACCCAGTACTTC. Protein product: CAISGTNKENSDRGGWETQYF. The chain employs TRBV10-3 and TRBJ2-5; 9 nucleotides align to TRBD1. The CDR3 length is 21 residues. In germline, CDR1 is ENHRY, CDR2 SYGVKD. The V gene end was trimmed by 4 bases and the J gene end by 5 bases; junction bases not matched to a gene: 26.